The text below deals with one TCR beta chain. This CDR3 is 13 amino acids long. V was clipped by 4 bases and J by 3 bases; unmatched bases: 1. In germline, CDR1 is KGHSH, CDR2 LQKENI. This record belongs to a study of blood T cell repertoires in COVID-19. Study overall: Sample material is recorded as cDNA or gDNA derived from T cells, B-cell-depleted T cells, or PBMCs.

Methods used by the authors: The assay estimated nucleated cells by amplifying reference gene primers. Repertoires were generated with immunoSEQ multiplex PCR, while TCRdb's copy carries only in-frame clones and drops some. From that table come the V and J calls and clone size; the DNA was used to work out D and trimming. The repertoire includes 110,000 to 150,000 clones, approximately 73% of them detected once, and roughly 4.5% sits in the top ten. The chain couples TRBV18 to TRBJ2-7; TRBD1 agrees at 9 bases. This receptor was taken from a man aged 60-69 years with acute or convalescent COVID-19. The sample consisted of peripheral blood. The CDR3 sequence: CASSLGQGYEQYF. The CDR3 DNA reads as TGTGCCAGCTCACTGGGACAGGGCTACGAGCAGTACTTC.